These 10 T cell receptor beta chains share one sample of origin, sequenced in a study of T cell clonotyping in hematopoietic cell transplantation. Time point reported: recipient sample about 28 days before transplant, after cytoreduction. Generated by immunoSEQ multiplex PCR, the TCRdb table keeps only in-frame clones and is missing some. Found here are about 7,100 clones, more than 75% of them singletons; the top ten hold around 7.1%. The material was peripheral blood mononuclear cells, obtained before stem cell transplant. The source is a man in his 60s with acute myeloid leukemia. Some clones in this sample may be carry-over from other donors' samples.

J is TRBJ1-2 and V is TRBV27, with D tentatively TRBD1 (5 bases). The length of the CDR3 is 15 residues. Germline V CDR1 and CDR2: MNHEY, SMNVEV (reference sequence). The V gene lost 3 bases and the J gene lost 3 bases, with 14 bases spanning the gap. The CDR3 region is CASSFIGADYYGYTF. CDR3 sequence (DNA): TGTGCCAGCAGTTTTATCGGGGCTGACTACTATGGCTACACCTTC.

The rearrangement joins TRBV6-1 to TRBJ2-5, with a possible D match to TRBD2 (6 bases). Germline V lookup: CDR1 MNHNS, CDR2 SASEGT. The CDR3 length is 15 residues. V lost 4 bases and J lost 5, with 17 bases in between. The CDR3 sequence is CASSVWRPGGETQYF. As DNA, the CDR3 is TGTGCCAGCAGTGTATGGCGCCCTGGGGGGGAGACCCAGTACTTC.

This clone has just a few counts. The CDR3 bases are TGTGCCAGCAGTGAAGCAATTCGGGCACGTAATCAGCCCCAGCATTTT. Protein: CASSEAIRARNQPQHF. The chain is built from TRBV2 and TRBJ1-5; D gene unclear. CDR3 length: 16 residues. Deletions cut 0 bases from V and 4 bases from J, with 13 bases between. Germline V CDR1 and CDR2: SNHLY, FYNNEI. Complete variable domain (other parts from reference TRBV2 and TRBJ1-5): EPEVTQTPSHQVTQMGQEVILRCVPISNHLYFYWYRQILGQKVEFLVSFYNNEISEKSEIFDDQFSVERPDGSNFTLKIRSTKLEDSAMYFCASSEAIRARNQPQHFGDGTRLSIL.

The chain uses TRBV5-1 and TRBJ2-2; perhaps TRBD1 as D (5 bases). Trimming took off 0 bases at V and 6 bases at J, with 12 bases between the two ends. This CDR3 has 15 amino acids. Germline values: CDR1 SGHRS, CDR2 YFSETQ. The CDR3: CASSLEVARAGELFF. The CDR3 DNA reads TGCGCCAGCAGCTTGGAAGTAGCCAGGGCCGGGGAGCTGTTTTTT.

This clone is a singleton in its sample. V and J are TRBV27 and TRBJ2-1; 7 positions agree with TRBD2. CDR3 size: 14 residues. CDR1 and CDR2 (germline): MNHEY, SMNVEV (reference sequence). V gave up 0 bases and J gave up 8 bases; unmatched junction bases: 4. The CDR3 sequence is CASSLSAGVDEQFF. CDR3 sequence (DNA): TGTGCCAGCAGTTTATCGGCGGGGGTGGATGAGCAGTTCTTC.

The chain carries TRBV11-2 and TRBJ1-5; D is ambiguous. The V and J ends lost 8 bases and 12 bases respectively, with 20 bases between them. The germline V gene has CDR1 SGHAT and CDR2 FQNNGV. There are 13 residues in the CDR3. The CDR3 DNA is TGTGCCAGCTCTGGGGAGATCAGCGAGCTCCAGCATTTT. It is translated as CASSGEISELQHF.

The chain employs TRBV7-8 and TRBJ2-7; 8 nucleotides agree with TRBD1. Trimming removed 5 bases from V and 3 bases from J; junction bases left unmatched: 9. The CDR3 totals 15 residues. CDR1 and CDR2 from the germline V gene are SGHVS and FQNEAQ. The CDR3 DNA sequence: TGTGCCAGCAGCCCGCTGACAGGGGAGCACTACGAGCAGTACTTC. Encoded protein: CASSPLTGEHYEQYF.

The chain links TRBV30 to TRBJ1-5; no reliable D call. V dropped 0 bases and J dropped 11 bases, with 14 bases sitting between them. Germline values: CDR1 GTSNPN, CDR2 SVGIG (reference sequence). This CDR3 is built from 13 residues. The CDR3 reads CAWSVGYERTQHF. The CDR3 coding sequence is TGTGCCTGGAGTGTAGGGTATGAAAGGACCCAGCATTTT.

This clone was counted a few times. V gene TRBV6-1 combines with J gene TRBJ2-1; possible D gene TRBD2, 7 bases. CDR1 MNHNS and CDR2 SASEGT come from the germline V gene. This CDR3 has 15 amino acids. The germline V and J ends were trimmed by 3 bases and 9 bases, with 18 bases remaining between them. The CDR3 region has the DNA TGTGCCAGCAGTGACTCGGGGGGCATCAGCTTTGAGCAGTTCTTC. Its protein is CASSDSGGISFEQFF.

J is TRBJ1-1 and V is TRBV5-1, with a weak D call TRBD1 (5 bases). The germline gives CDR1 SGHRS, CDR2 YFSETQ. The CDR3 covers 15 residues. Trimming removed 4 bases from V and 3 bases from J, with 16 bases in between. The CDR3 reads CASSQGGWEYTEAFF. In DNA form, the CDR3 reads TGCGCCAGCAGCCAGGGTGGGTGGGAATACACTGAAGCTTTCTTT.